The rows below give T cell receptor beta chains drawn from one sample of a study of shared clonotypes between healthy human individuals. Some clones are missing from TCRdb's copy, which holds only in-frame ones; the method was immunoSEQ multiplex PCR. The sample has about 1 million clones, about 76% seen once; the top ten hold approximately 1.5%. Sample: memory CD4+ T cells sorted from blood. These receptors were obtained from a man aged 18 to 30 in good health. CDR3s include the opening cysteine and the closing phenylalanine or tryptophan. The order of the fields is D gene, J gene, clone size, V gene, CDR3 DNA, CDR3 protein. D genes are given only for firm matches. Clone sizes are given selectively: once, few, many, or a class where the clone is expanded.

. TRBJ2-7 . TRBV5-6 TGTGCCAGCAGCTTGTGGTTCTCCTACGAGCAGTACTTC CASSLWFSYEQYF
. TRBJ1-3 once TRBV5-6 TGTGCCAGCAGCTTGACTGCAGGGATTTCTGGAAACACCATATATTTT CASSLTAGISGNTIYF
. TRBJ2-1 few TRBV25-1 TGTGCCAGCAGTGAATGGAGGGACCAGAACAATGAGCAGTTCTTC CASSEWRDQNNEQFF
. TRBJ1-4 few TRBV4-2 TGTGCCAGCAGCCCTAAGGGGGGAGACAATGAAAAACTGTTTTTT CASSPKGGDNEKLFF
TRBD2 TRBJ2-3 . TRBV10-3 TGTGCCACAGGACTAGCGGGAACAGATACGCAGTATTTT CATGLAGTDTQYF
. TRBJ1-2 few TRBV27 TGTGCCAGCAGTTTAAAGCCAGGCTATAGCGGCTACACCTTC CASSLKPGYSGYTF
. TRBJ2-7 . TRBV14 TGTGCCAGCAGCCAAGATAATACTGGCTACGAGCAGTACTTC CASSQDNTGYEQYF
. TRBJ1-3 . TRBV11-2 TGTGCCAGCAGCTGGGGCCCAGGAGGAAACACCATATATTTT CASSWGPGGNTIYF
TRBD2 TRBJ2-3 . TRBV6-4 TGTGCCAGCAGTTCTGGAACGGGAGGGCCTCGCACAGATACGCAGTATTTT CASSSGTGGPRTDTQYF
TRBD1 TRBJ2-5 many TRBV12-5 TGTGCTAGTGCCTGGACAGGGACACAAGAGACCCAGTACTTC CASAWTGTQETQYF
. TRBJ2-2 once TRBV7-8 TGTGCCTCCTTGCCACGGACGAACACCGGGGAGCTGTTTTTT CASLPRTNTGELFF
. TRBJ2-6 . TRBV28 TGTGCCAGCGGAGGGGGGCCTGGGGCCAACGTCCTGACTTTC CASGGGPGANVLTF
. TRBJ1-4 . TRBV5-4 TGTGCCAGCAGCTTGGGGCGCCAGTCTAATGAAAAACTGTTTTTT CASSLGRQSNEKLFF
TRBD1 TRBJ2-5 . TRBV28 TGTGCCAGTCAGGGGGCAGGGGGGCAAGAGACCCAGTACTTC CASQGAGGQETQYF
. TRBJ2-6 once TRBV12-5 TGTGCTAGTGGTTTGATCCCAAGGACCGTACTCTCTGGGGCCAACGTCCTGACTTTC CASGLIPRTVLSGANVLTF
. TRBJ1-5 . TRBV28 TGTGCCAGCAGTAGGTTCAGGGGAGGGCTTCGCAATCAGCCCCAGCATTTT CASSRFRGGLRNQPQHF
TRBD1 TRBJ1-1 . TRBV9 TGTGCCAGCAGCGCTGGGGACAGGTGGAACACTGAAGCTTTCTTT CASSAGDRWNTEAFF
TRBD1 TRBJ2-3 . TRBV27 TGTGCCAGCAGTTTACGCACCATAGGGGGCCTCCGCACAGATACGCAGTATTTT CASSLRTIGGLRTDTQYF
. TRBJ2-3 once TRBV13 TGTGCCAGCAGCCTCCGACTACCCGAAAAGACAGATACGCAGTATTTT CASSLRLPEKTDTQYF
. TRBJ1-1 . TRBV10-2 TGCGCCAGCAGTGAGTCGATTGGGGGTTTAGGGGCCTTCTCGACTGAAGCTTTCTTT CASSESIGGLGAFSTEAFF
. TRBJ2-3 . TRBV2 TGTGCCAGCAGCGAACTGGGTACAGATACGCAGTATTTT CASSELGTDTQYF
TRBD1 TRBJ2-7 . TRBV14 TGTGCCAGCAGCCGGATGGACAGGGGGCAAGCGTACTTC CASSRMDRGQAYF
. TRBJ1-2 . TRBV14 TGTGCCAGCAGCCTCGGACTGAACTATGGCTACACCTTC CASSLGLNYGYTF
. TRBJ1-5 . TRBV2 TGTGCCAGCAGTGGGAGTAGCGGCAATCAGCCCCAGCATTTT CASSGSSGNQPQHF
TRBD2 TRBJ2-1 once TRBV10-3 TGTGCCATCAGTGACCAGCGGGAGGCCGACTACAATGAGCAGTTCTTC CAISDQREADYNEQFF
. TRBJ2-5 . TRBV12-5 TGTGCTAGTGGTTTGGTACTTCACACGGTGGAGGGGGAGACCCAGTACTTC CASGLVLHTVEGETQYF
. TRBJ2-7 . TRBV5-1 TGCGCCAGCAGCTGGACCTTGGGGAGAGGGGGCTACGAGCAGTACTTC CASSWTLGRGGYEQYF
TRBD2 TRBJ2-3 . TRBV7-3 TGTGCCAGCAGCGCCCCCGGGACTAGCGGGGGAGATACGCAGTATTTT CASSAPGTSGGDTQYF
. TRBJ2-5 . TRBV2 TGTGCCAGCAGTGGAGCCCAAAGGGGGACCCAGTACTTC CASSGAQRGTQYF
TRBD2 TRBJ2-1 . TRBV18 TGTGCCAGCTCACCACCGGCGGGAGGGGGGCACAATGAGCAGTTCTTC CASSPPAGGGHNEQFF
TRBD1 TRBJ1-2 . TRBV11-2 TGTGCCAGCAGCCCAAGGACAGGGGTGGGCTATGGCTACACCTTC CASSPRTGVGYGYTF